This entry features one TCR beta chain sequence. Other DNA sequences from this sample encode an identical CDR3 as well. CD45RA+ naive and CD45RA-negative memory subsets were separated from CD4+ cells. Germline V gene data show CDR1 as GTSNPN and CDR2 as SVGIG (reference sequence). The germline V and J ends were trimmed by 0 bases and 3 bases, with 6 bases remaining between them. CDR3 length equals 13 residues. This sample is drawn from a study of shared clonotypes between healthy human individuals. This was a deep-level run. In the original processing: Junction-only sequences produced by ImmunoSEQ had no quality scores, so filtering differed. Sequencing was performed with immunoSEQ multiplex PCR; in TCRdb, only in-frame clones are kept and a portion is missing. That table gives V, J and clone size, and the DNA gave D and trimming. The sample yields 550,000 to 850,000 clones, around 74% seen once.

The source of this sequence is a woman aged 25 to 39 in good health. Sequencing was done on a sample of memory CD4+ T cells sorted from blood. The subset here: CD45RA-negative fraction. This chain connects TRBV30 to TRBJ1-5, with a possible D match to TRBD1 (5 bases). The CDR3 loop is CAWSVGPNQPQHF. The CDR3 DNA follows: TGTGCCTGGAGTGTGGGGCCCAATCAGCCCCAGCATTTT.